Each of the 23 T cell receptor beta chains below was sequenced from the same sample in a study of blood T cell repertoires in COVID-19. Assay: immunoSEQ multiplex PCR; the TCRdb copy retains only in-frame clones and omits some. The data contain 40,000 to 45,000 clones, 89% of them singletons. The sample taken for sequencing was peripheral blood. These receptors were obtained from a middle-aged man with active COVID-19.

The chain carries TRBV6-5 and TRBJ2-3, with D perhaps TRBD2 (7 bases). The CDR3 is 14 amino acids. The germline V gene encodes CDR1 MNHEY and CDR2 SVGAGI. This CDR3 is CALRGGAGTDTQYF. The CDR3 DNA sequence: TGTGCACTAAGGGGGGGTGCGGGCACAGATACGCAGTATTTT.

The chain links TRBV4-3 to TRBJ2-1, with 10 bases lining up with TRBD2. The CDR3 is 15 amino acids. With 0 bases clipped from V and 9 bases from J, the junction kept 5 bases outside the gene matches. Germline V gene data show CDR1 as LGHNA and CDR2 as YSLEER. The CDR3 sequence is CASSQETSGISEQFF. CDR3 in DNA: TGCGCCAGCAGCCAAGAAACTAGCGGGATTAGTGAGCAGTTCTTC.

The chain is built from TRBV7-2 and TRBJ2-3, with 13 bases lining up with TRBD2. Unmatched junction bases numbered 7, after V lost 0 bases and J lost 4 bases. This CDR3 is 18 amino acids long. The germline V gene encodes CDR1 SGHTA and CDR2 FQGNSA. This CDR3 is CASSLAPWTSGSSDTQYF. The CDR3 nucleotides are TGTGCCAGCAGCTTAGCCCCCTGGACTAGCGGGAGTTCAGATACGCAGTATTTT.

The rearrangement joins TRBV5-6 to TRBJ1-5, with 11 bases that match TRBD1. With V trimmed by 4 bases and J by 11 bases, 8 bases remained unmatched. Germline V CDR1 and CDR2: SGHDT, YYEEEE. This CDR3 is built from 14 residues. The CDR3 here is CASSMGQGELTQHF. CDR3 sequence (DNA): TGTGCCAGCAGCATGGGACAGGGGGAATTAACCCAGCATTTT.

This clone was seen a few times. This sample also contains other DNA sequences that code for the same CDR3. The CDR3 DNA is TGTGCCAGCAGTTACGCGGGAGGGCCGGGCGAGCAGTACTTC. As protein: CASSYAGGPGEQYF. This sequence joins TRBV6-2 or TRBV6-3 and TRBJ2-7; 9 nucleotides line up with TRBD2. V shed 2 bases and J 6 bases; nucleotides not matched to a gene: 5. The CDR3 sequence is 14 residues long. Germline CDR1 is MNHEY and CDR2 is SVGEGT.

The J gene is TRBJ2-7, the V gene TRBV19, with TRBD1 identical over 9 bases. The V and J ends lost 9 bases and 0 bases, in that order; junction bases with no gene match: 3. CDR1 and CDR2 from the germline V gene are LNHDA and SQIVND (reference sequence). This CDR3 is built from 13 residues. The CDR3: CARGQGRSYEQYF. In DNA form, the CDR3 reads TGTGCCAGGGGACAGGGTCGCTCCTACGAGCAGTACTTC. The entire variable domain, with the rest obtained from reference TRBV19 and TRBJ2-7, is as follows: DGGITQSPKYLFRKEGQNVTLSCEQNLNHDAMYWYRQDPGQGLRLIYYSQIVNDFQKGDIAEGYSVSREKKESFPLTVTSAQKNPTAFYLCARGQGRSYEQYFGPGTRLTVT.

The chain has TRBV14 and TRBJ2-6, with no clear D. Germline V CDR1 and CDR2: SGHDN, FVKESK. V dropped 0 bases and J dropped 0 bases, with 15 bases sitting between them. The CDR3 has 19 residues. Here the CDR3 DNA reads TGTGCCAGCAGCCAAGATCCATTCCCGGTCCCCTCTGGGGCCAACGTCCTGACTTTC. Translated, it gives CASSQDPFPVPSGANVLTF.

The chain joins TRBV11-3 to TRBJ1-3; D remains unclear. V was trimmed by 3 bases and J by 4 bases, leaving 13 bases between them. Per the germline V gene, CDR1 is SGHNT and CDR2 is YENEEA. This CDR3 contains 15 residues. The CDR3 DNA sequence: TGTGCCAGCAGCTTTGGGCCTCAGAGAGGAAACACCATATATTTT. Translating gives CASSFGPQRGNTIYF.

The genes are TRBV5-5 and TRBJ1-1; 7 nucleotides align to TRBD1. The CDR3 runs 14 residues. From germline, CDR1 is SGHKS and CDR2 YYEKEE (reference sequence). With V trimmed by 4 bases and J by 3 bases, 6 bases remained unmatched. In DNA, the CDR3 is TGTGCCAGCAGCCCGAGACAGGGTGACACTGAAGCTTTCTTT. Residues: CASSPRQGDTEAFF. The full variable domain, in which reference TRBV5-5 and TRBJ1-1 provide the parts outside the CDR3, is DAGVTQSPTHLIKTRGQQVTLRCSPISGHKSVSWYQQVLGQGPQFIFQYYEKEERGRGNFPDRFSARQFPNYSSELNVNALLLGDSALYLCASSPRQGDTEAFFGQGTRLTVV.

The chain employs TRBV27 and TRBJ1-6, with 7 bases identical to TRBD1. Looked up from germline, CDR1 is MNHEY and CDR2 is SMNVEV (reference sequence). The CDR3 sequence is 15 residues long. The ends lost 5 bases at V and 3 bases at J; junction bases unmatched: 4. Here the CDR3 DNA reads TGTGCCAGCAGTAAAGGACAGGTCTATAATTCACCCCTCCACTTT. Encoded protein: CASSKGQVYNSPLHF.

The chain combines TRBV24-1 with TRBJ2-5; TRBD2 matches 14 bases. The CDR3 is 15 residues long. CDR1 is KGHDR, CDR2 SFDVKD, per germline. The ends lost 4 bases at V and 3 bases at J; junction bases unmatched: 0. The chain's CDR3 is CATSEGLAGEETQYF. Here the CDR3 DNA reads TGTGCCACCAGTGAGGGACTAGCGGGAGAAGAGACCCAGTACTTC.

The V gene is TRBV7-2, the J gene TRBJ2-3, with TRBD2 identical over 10 bases. The germline gives CDR1 SGHTA, CDR2 FQGNSA. The junction had 14 bases not matched to a gene; V was cut back by 2 bases and J by 3 bases. This CDR3 is 19 amino acids long. The CDR3 DNA reads as TGTGCCAGCAGCTTATTAGTATCCCCCGGACTAGCGGCTACAGATACGCAGTATTTT. Its translation is CASSLLVSPGLAATDTQYF.

The chain couples TRBV28 to TRBJ2-5; a weak D match, TRBD2 (6 bases). This CDR3 has 16 amino acids. Germline V gene data show CDR1 as MDHEN and CDR2 as SYDVKM. Trimming shortened V by 6 bases and J by 5 bases, and 22 bases separated the two germline ends. CDR3 in amino acids: CASRSTSGGWIETQYF. CDR3 DNA sequence: TGTGCCAGCAGATCCACCTCTGGGGGGTGGATCGAGACCCAGTACTTC.

This clone was seen more than once but under ten times. J is TRBJ1-4 and V is TRBV27, with D tentatively TRBD1 (5 bases). Germline-derived CDR1 and CDR2 are MNHEY and SMNVEV (reference sequence). Trimming removed 8 bases from V and 1 base from J, with 8 bases in between. This CDR3 has 13 residues. The CDR3 DNA is TGTGCCAGCGGGCAGGGAACTAATGAAAAACTGTTTTTT. Translating it yields CASGQGTNEKLFF.

This chain links TRBV27 with TRBJ2-2; D possibly corresponds to TRBD2 (5 bases). Trimming pared 2 bases from V and 4 bases from J, leaving 5 bases between. Germline V gene lookup returns CDR1 MNHEY and CDR2 SMNVEV (reference sequence). This CDR3 region has 13 residues. The CDR3 DNA is TGTGCCAGCAGTTTAGCGGGCACCGGGGAGCTGTTTTTT. Encoded protein: CASSLAGTGELFF.

This clone was seen once. The junction departs from germline at one end; a sequencing error may be responsible. The J gene is TRBJ1-4, the V gene TRBV11-2; unclear D gene. This CDR3 has 14 amino acids. Germline lookup yields CDR1 SGHAT and CDR2 FQNNGV. The CDR3 region has the DNA TGTGCCAGCACCTTATCCCTCGGGAATGAAAAACTGTTTTTT. Amino acids: CASTLSLGNEKLFF.

The V call is TRBV5-4, the J call TRBJ2-3; weak D call: TRBD2 (5 bases). The germline CDR1 and CDR2 sequences are SGHNT and YYREEE (reference sequence). V dropped 10 bases and J dropped 0 bases, with 15 bases sitting between them. CDR3 length equals 14 residues. The CDR3 loop reads CAGATRTSTDTQYF. CDR3 coding DNA: TGTGCCGGCGCAACTAGAACTAGCACAGATACGCAGTATTTT.

In its sample, this clone was seen once. This chain connects TRBV18 to TRBJ1-5; 10 positions agree with TRBD1. The CDR3 extends over 16 amino acids. V was clipped by 2 bases and J by 9 bases; unmatched bases: 10. Germline V lookup: CDR1 KGHSH, CDR2 LQKENI. For the CDR3, the DNA is TGTGCCAGCTCACCATGGGACAGGGGCAGGGATTCGCCCCAGCATTTT. Translating gives CASSPWDRGRDSPQHF.

The chain's CDR3 is CATSDPAGEPQHF. CDR3 nucleotides: TGTGCCACCAGTGATCCCGCCGGTGAGCCCCAGCATTTT. The chain joins TRBV24-1 to TRBJ1-5, with D unresolved. Trimming took off 3 bases at V and 8 bases at J, with 10 bases between the two ends. The CDR3 is 13 amino acids. CDR1 is KGHDR, CDR2 SFDVKD, per germline.

The chain links TRBV28 to TRBJ2-1; 11 positions match TRBD2. V trimming: 6 bases; J trimming: 10 bases; junction bases outside the gene matches: 11. The CDR3 spans 15 residues. The germline V gene has CDR1 MDHEN and CDR2 SYDVKM. Written as DNA, the CDR3 is TGTGCCAGCAGCCTCGTCCTAGCGGGAGGTCAAGAGCAGTTCTTC. As protein: CASSLVLAGGQEQFF.

This clone was detected a few times. This chain connects TRBV18 to TRBJ2-7, with 7 bases matching TRBD1. The J segment lost 6 bases and the V segment lost 0 bases, leaving 8 bases of the junction unmatched. This CDR3 region has 15 residues. Germline values: CDR1 KGHSH, CDR2 LQKENI. CDR3 nucleotide sequence: TGTGCCAGCTCACCACCGGGACAGCCGGCGGGCGAGCAGTACTTC. Residues: CASSPPGQPAGEQYF.

The rearrangement uses TRBV6-1 and TRBJ2-3, with 7 bases lining up with TRBD1. V lost 1 base and J lost 1; bases outside the gene matches: 2. The CDR3 spans 15 residues. Germline lookup yields CDR1 MNHNS and CDR2 SASEGT. CDR3 sequence (DNA): TGTGCCAGCAGTGAAGAGGGGGCAGGCACAGATACGCAGTATTTT. Its translation: CASSEEGAGTDTQYF.

The V gene is TRBV2, the J gene TRBJ2-7, with D possibly TRBD2 on 5 matching bases. With 7 bases removed from V and 3 bases from J, the gap between germline ends came to 7 bases. Germline-derived CDR1 and CDR2 are SNHLY and FYNNEI. The CDR3 has 11 residues. The CDR3 DNA reads TGTGCCAGCACTGGAGGCTACGAGCAGTACTTC. Protein: CASTGGYEQYF.